Listed here are 21 T cell receptor beta chains from one sample, sequenced in a study of CD8 T cells in Susac syndrome. The authors reverse transcribed roughly 0.5 to 1 ug RNA with random hexamers. TCRdb analysed the immunoSEQ multiplex PCR reads with MiXCR anew, one entry per CDR3 protein. The top ten hold 0.07% to 0.1% of the sample, which has 120,000 to 150,000 distinct CDR3 sequences, roughly 94% seen once. The sample comprised CD4+ T cells from PBMCs. Receptors were obtained from a human donor in good health.

The chain combines TRBV3-1 with TRBJ2-5, with D tentatively TRBD1 or TRBD2 (5 bases each). Germline CDR1 LGHDT, CDR2 YNNKEL (reference sequence). The V gene lost 5 bases and the J gene lost 5 bases, with 18 bases spanning the gap. The CDR3 sequence is 15 residues long. The CDR3 loop reads CASSSTWGKGETQYF. CDR3 DNA: TGTGCCAGCAGCTCGACTTGGGGGAAAGGGGAGACCCAGTACTTC.

V usage is TRBV20-1 and J usage is TRBJ2-1, with a weak D call TRBD1 (8 bases). This CDR3 is 12 amino acids long. Per germline, CDR1 DFQATT and CDR2 SNEGSKA (reference sequence). Trimming pared 5 bases from V and 12 bases from J, leaving 17 bases between. CDR3 in amino acids: CSAPPYRGGQFF. In DNA form, the CDR3 reads TGCAGTGCTCCCCCCTACAGGGGGGGGCAGTTCTTC.

This clonotype appeared a single time. The chain is built from TRBV3-1 and TRBJ1-1; 7 bases map to TRBD1. The CDR3 has 15 amino acids. Germline values: CDR1 LGHDT, CDR2 YNNKEL (reference sequence). V lost 2 bases to trimming and J lost 1 base; unmatched junction nucleotides: 4. CDR3 nucleotides: TGTGCCAGCAGCCAACCGGACAGGCGGAACACTGAAGCTTTCTTT. Its translation: CASSQPDRRNTEAFF.

This rearrangement joins TRBV30 to TRBJ2-7; D might be TRBD1 (5 bases). V shed 2 bases and J shed 7 bases, with 15 bases lying between them. The CDR3 covers 13 residues. Germline V gives CDR1 GTSNPN, CDR2 SVGIG (reference sequence). The CDR3 reads CAWSLGMAGEQYF. The CDR3 DNA follows: TGTGCCTGGAGTCTGGGGATGGCAGGGGAGCAGTACTTC. The variable domain in full, with the rest retrieved from reference TRBV30 and TRBJ2-7, is SQTIHQWPATLVQPVGSPLSLECTVEGTSNPNLYWYRQAAGRGLQLLFYSVGIGQISSEVPQNLSASRPQDRQFILSSKKLLLSDSGFYLCAWSLGMAGEQYFGPGTRLTVT.

The chain employs TRBV11-2 and TRBJ1-2, with 9 nucleotides matching TRBD1. V dropped 5 bases and J dropped 4; count of bases not matched to a gene: 8. The V gene's germline CDR1 is SGHAT and CDR2 FQNNGV. This CDR3 has 15 amino acids. CDR3 bases: TGTGCCAGCAGCCTTACAGGGGGCAGGATCTATGGCTACACCTTC. It yields the protein CASSLTGGRIYGYTF.

J is TRBJ2-2 and V is TRBV19, with D hard to call. This CDR3 comprises 12 residues. Germline-derived CDR1 and CDR2 are LNHDA and SQIVND (reference sequence). V lost 4 bases and J 4 bases, leaving 4 bases between the germline ends. The CDR3 region has the DNA TGTGCCAGTAGTACCTCCACCGGGGAGCTGTTTTTT. Residues: CASSTSTGELFF.

The chain employs TRBV24-1 and TRBJ2-1; possible D gene TRBD2, 6 bases. This CDR3 region has 13 residues. Looked up from germline, CDR1 is KGHDR and CDR2 is SFDVKD. V lost 5 bases, J lost 10 bases, and 14 bases lay in between. CDR3 in amino acids: CATSAGGVAEQFF. CDR3 nucleotide sequence: TGTGCCACCAGTGCCGGCGGGGTAGCAGAGCAGTTCTTC.

The CDR3 coding sequence is TGTGCCAGCAGTGTAGGAGCGGGGGCCTACGAGCAGTACTTC. Amino acids: CASSVGAGAYEQYF. V is TRBV6-4 and J is TRBJ2-7; 8 bases align to TRBD2. The CDR3 is 14 amino acids. Germline-derived CDR1 and CDR2 are MRHNA and SNTAGT. V was clipped by 4 bases and J by 2 bases; unmatched bases: 4.

The chain is built from TRBV4-2 and TRBJ1-2; no reliable D call. The CDR3 is made up of 15 amino acids. Deletions cut 1 base from V and 3 bases from J, with 12 bases between. CDR1 LGHNA and CDR2 YNFKEQ come from the germline V gene. The CDR3 DNA reads as TGTGCCAGCAGCCAAGGAGATCAGGAGTACTATGGCTACACCTTC. Translating it yields CASSQGDQEYYGYTF.

This clonotype was counted once. The rearrangement joins TRBV6-1 to TRBJ2-3, with 9 bases matching TRBD2. Germline-derived CDR1 and CDR2 are MNHNS and SASEGT. The CDR3 loop spans 17 amino acids. The V segment lost 6 bases and the J segment 5 bases; nucleotides outside the gene matches: 15. CDR3 residues: CASSPRGSGSDRDTQYF. CDR3 nucleotides: TGTGCCAGCAGCCCCCGGGGTAGCGGGAGCGACAGAGATACGCAGTATTTT.

This chain links TRBV7-2 with TRBJ2-5; 14 nucleotides line up with TRBD2. V trimming: 5 bases; J trimming: 4 bases; junction bases outside the gene matches: 9. The CDR3 runs 17 residues. Per the germline V gene, CDR1 is SGHTA and CDR2 is FQGNSA. CDR3 residues: CASSTGLAGGRGETQYF. In DNA, the CDR3 is TGTGCCAGCAGCACCGGACTAGCGGGGGGAAGGGGAGAGACCCAGTACTTC.

The chain recombines TRBV30 with TRBJ2-5; 9 bases align to TRBD1. With 4 bases clipped from V and 3 bases from J, the junction kept 9 bases outside the gene matches. This CDR3 comprises 15 residues. The V gene's germline CDR1 is GTSNPN and CDR2 SVGIG (reference sequence). The CDR3 region is CAWNPDRGKKETQYF. The DNA for the CDR3 is TGTGCCTGGAATCCCGACAGGGGGAAGAAAGAGACCCAGTACTTC.

J is TRBJ1-1 and V is TRBV30; no reliable D call. CDR3 length equals 14 residues. The V end lost 0 bases, the J end lost 7 bases, and 15 bases lay between the germline ends. CDR1 and CDR2 from the germline V gene are GTSNPN and SVGIG (reference sequence). The CDR3 loop reads CAWSVELGSGEAFF. The CDR3 DNA reads TGTGCCTGGAGTGTAGAACTGGGCAGTGGTGAAGCTTTCTTT.

The chain links TRBV7-9 to TRBJ2-7; 11 positions agree with TRBD2. CDR1 is SEHNR and CDR2 is FQNEAQ in the germline V gene (reference sequence). The CDR3 is 15 residues long. Trimming cost V 4 bases and J 3 bases; bases outside gene matches: 5. The CDR3 loop is CASSSGTSGHYEQYF. The CDR3 region has the DNA TGTGCCAGCAGCTCGGGGACTAGCGGCCACTACGAGCAGTACTTC. Full variable domain (rest looked up from reference TRBV7-9 and TRBJ2-7): DTGVSQNPRHKITKRGQNVTFRCDPISEHNRLYWYRQTLGQGPEFLTYFQNEAQLEKSRLLSDRFSAERPKGSFSTLEIQRTEQGDSAMYLCASSSGTSGHYEQYFGPGTRLTVT.

The chain uses TRBV3-1 and TRBJ2-7, with D unclear. The CDR3 spans 11 residues. Trimming stripped 0 bases from V and 6 bases from J, with 3 bases between. Germline assignment: CDR1 LGHDT and CDR2 YNNKEL (reference sequence). CDR3 sequence: CASSQEREQYF. The DNA of the CDR3 is TGTGCCAGCAGCCAAGAGCGCGAGCAGTACTTC.

The chain is built from TRBV20-1 and TRBJ2-1, with D unresolved. The germline V gene encodes CDR1 DFQATT and CDR2 SNEGSKA (reference sequence). The CDR3 has 14 residues. Trimming took 6 bases from V and 6 from J, leaving 18 bases between them. CDR3 sequence reads: CSANQPTSGNEQFF. Here the CDR3 DNA reads TGCAGTGCGAACCAGCCCACCTCGGGCAATGAGCAGTTCTTC.

The chain links TRBV5-6 to TRBJ2-1, with 7 bases aligning to TRBD2. The germline V gene has CDR1 SGHDT and CDR2 YYEEEE. Unmatched junction bases numbered 10, after V lost 0 bases and J lost 7 bases. This CDR3 contains 16 residues. The CDR3 DNA is TGTGCCAGCAGCTTGGGTCCCGGGGGGACTATTAATGAGCAGTTCTTC. It codes for CASSLGPGGTINEQFF.

V gene TRBV5-6 combines with J gene TRBJ2-1, with a possible D match to TRBD2 (7 bases). Germline CDR1 reads SGHDT; CDR2 reads YYEEEE. This CDR3 spans 16 amino acids. V shed 4 bases and J shed 0 bases, with 14 bases lying between them. CDR3 bases: TGTGCCAGCAGCAGGGGGGGTGGGATCTCCTACAATGAGCAGTTCTTC. It translates to CASSRGGGISYNEQFF.

This sequence joins TRBV5-1 and TRBJ2-7; 8 bases are shared with TRBD2. The J segment lost 5 bases and the V segment lost 2 bases, leaving 6 bases of the junction unmatched. Germline V gene data show CDR1 as SGHRS and CDR2 as YFSETQ. There are 14 residues in the CDR3. The CDR3 nucleotides are TGCGCCAGCAGCTTAAGGACTAGCACTAACGAGCAGTACTTC. It translates to CASSLRTSTNEQYF. Complete variable domain (other parts from reference TRBV5-1 and TRBJ2-7): KAGVTQTPRYLIKTRGQQVTLSCSPISGHRSVSWYQQTPGQGLQFLFEYFSETQRNKGNFPGRFSGRQFSNSRSEMNVSTLELGDSALYLCASSLRTSTNEQYFGPGTRLTVT.

The chain links TRBV20-1 to TRBJ1-1; 8 bases match TRBD1. CDR1 and CDR2 (germline): DFQATT, SNEGSKA (reference sequence). The junction had 6 bases not matched to a gene; V was cut back by 3 bases and J by 6 bases. The CDR3 covers 13 residues. CDR3 bases: TGCAGTGCTAGCTTGACAGGGGTCCCTGAAGCTTTCTTT. Its protein product is CSASLTGVPEAFF.

V and J are TRBV5-1 and TRBJ2-1; tentative D call: TRBD2 (6 bases). Trimming shortened V by 4 bases and J by 6 bases, and 20 bases separated the two germline ends. The CDR3 has 16 residues. Germline CDR1 SGHRS, CDR2 YFSETQ. CDR3 coding DNA: TGCGCCAGCAGCGGGACTGGCTTTGCGGGGAGCAATGAGCAGTTCTTC. This sequence encodes CASSGTGFAGSNEQFF.